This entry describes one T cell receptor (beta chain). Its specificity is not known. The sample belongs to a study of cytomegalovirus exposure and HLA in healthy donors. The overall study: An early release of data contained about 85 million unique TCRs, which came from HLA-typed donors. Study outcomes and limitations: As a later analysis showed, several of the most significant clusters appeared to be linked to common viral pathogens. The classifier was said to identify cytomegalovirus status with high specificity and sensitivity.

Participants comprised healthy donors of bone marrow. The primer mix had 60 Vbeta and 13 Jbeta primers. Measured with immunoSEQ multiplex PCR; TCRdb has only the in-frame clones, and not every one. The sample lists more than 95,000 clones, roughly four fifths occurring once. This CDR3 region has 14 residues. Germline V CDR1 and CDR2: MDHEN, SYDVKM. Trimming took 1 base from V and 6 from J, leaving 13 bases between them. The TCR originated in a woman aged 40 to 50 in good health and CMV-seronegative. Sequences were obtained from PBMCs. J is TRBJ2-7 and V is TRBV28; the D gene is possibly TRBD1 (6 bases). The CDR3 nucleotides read TGTGCCAGCAGTTTATTGGGGGCGGCGGGCGAGCAGTACTTC. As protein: CASSLLGAAGEQYF.